This T cell receptor beta chain was profiled in a study of blood T cell repertoires in COVID-19. TCRdb keeps only in-frame clones here, not all; method: immunoSEQ multiplex PCR. Here the sample spans more than 200,000 clones, roughly 80% being singletons. V lost 1 base to trimming and J lost 4 bases, with 15 bases between them. CDR3 length equals 15 residues. Per the germline V gene, CDR1 is SGHRS and CDR2 is YFSETQ. This receptor was taken from a man aged 80 or over with acute or convalescent COVID-19. This rearrangement joins TRBV5-1 to TRBJ2-7, with TRBD2 as a possible D gene (5 bases). The sequenced material came from peripheral blood. DNA of the CDR3: TGCGCCAGCAGCTTGACACTGGAGGTTGGGTACGAGCAGTACTTC. Amino acids: CASSLTLEVGYEQYF.